In its sample, the clone carrying this T cell receptor (beta chain) was seen once. Its antigen is still unknown. This record comes from a study of shared clonotypes between healthy human individuals. Overall study context: Plates per donor: three CD4 naive, three CD4 memory, two CD8 naive, one CD8 memory. Study findings and constraints: Against clonotypes common to all four donors, non-shared ones had lower generation probabilities. The sharing of 4% to 5.5% of naive CD4 clonotypes was seen across a handful of donors.

Original methodology: ImmunoSEQ supplied junction-only sequences lacking quality scores, so filtering was different. Sequenced by immunoSEQ multiplex PCR; TCRdb stores in-frame clones only, minus some. That table gives V, J and clone size, and the DNA gave D and trimming. The sample has 900,000 to 1,200,000 clones; around 78% are singletons. V was cut by 0 bases and J by 2 bases, with 16 bases left in between. This CDR3 spans 17 amino acids. Germline lookup yields CDR1 SGDLS and CDR2 YYNGEE. The specimen was memory CD4+ T cells from PBMCs. Subset defined: CD45RA-negative fraction. This rearrangement joins TRBV9 to TRBJ2-3, with D tentatively TRBD1 (5 bases). This TCR was sampled from a man in his late teens or twenties in good health. Some clones in this sample may be carry-over from other donors' samples. The CDR3 nucleotides read TGTGCCAGCAGCGTAGGGGGTAACAGGTTATCCACAGATACGCAGTATTTT. This gives the protein CASSVGGNRLSTDTQYF.